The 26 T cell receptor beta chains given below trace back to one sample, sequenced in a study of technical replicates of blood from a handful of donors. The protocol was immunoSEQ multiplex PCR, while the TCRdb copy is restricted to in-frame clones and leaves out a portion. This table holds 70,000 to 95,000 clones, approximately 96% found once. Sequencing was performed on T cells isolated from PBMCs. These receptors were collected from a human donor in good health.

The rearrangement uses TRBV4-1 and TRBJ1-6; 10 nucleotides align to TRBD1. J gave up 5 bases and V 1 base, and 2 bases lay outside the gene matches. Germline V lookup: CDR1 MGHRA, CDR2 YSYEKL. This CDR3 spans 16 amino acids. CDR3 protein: CASSQVGTGDNSPLHF. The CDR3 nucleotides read TGCGCCAGCAGCCAAGTAGGGACAGGGGATAATTCACCCCTCCACTTT.

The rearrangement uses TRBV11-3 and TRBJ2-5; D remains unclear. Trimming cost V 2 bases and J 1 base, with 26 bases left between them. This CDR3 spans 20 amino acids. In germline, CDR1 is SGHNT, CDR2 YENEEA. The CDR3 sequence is CASSLHSLIPTNSLQETQYF. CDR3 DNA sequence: TGTGCCAGCAGCTTACATTCACTCATCCCCACCAATAGCCTCCAAGAGACCCAGTACTTC.

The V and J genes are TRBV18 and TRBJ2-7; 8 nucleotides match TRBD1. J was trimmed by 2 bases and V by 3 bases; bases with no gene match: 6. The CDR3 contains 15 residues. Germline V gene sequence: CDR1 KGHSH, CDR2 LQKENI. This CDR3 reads CASSPTGTGPYEQYF. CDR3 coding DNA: TGTGCCAGCTCACCCACCGGGACAGGACCCTACGAGCAGTACTTC.

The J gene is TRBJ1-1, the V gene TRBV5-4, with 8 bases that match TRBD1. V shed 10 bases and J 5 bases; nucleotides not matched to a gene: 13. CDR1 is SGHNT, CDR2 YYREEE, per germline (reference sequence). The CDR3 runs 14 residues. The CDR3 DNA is TGTGCCTTCGAGGTAACAGGGGGGGGGACTGAAGCTTTCTTT. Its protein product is CAFEVTGGGTEAFF. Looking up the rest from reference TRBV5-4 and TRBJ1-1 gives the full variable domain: ETGVTQSPTHLIKTRGQQVTLRCSSQSGHNTVSWYQQALGQGPQFIFQYYREEENGRGNFPPRFSGLQFPNYSSELNVNALELDDSALYLCAFEVTGGGTEAFFGQGTRLTVV.

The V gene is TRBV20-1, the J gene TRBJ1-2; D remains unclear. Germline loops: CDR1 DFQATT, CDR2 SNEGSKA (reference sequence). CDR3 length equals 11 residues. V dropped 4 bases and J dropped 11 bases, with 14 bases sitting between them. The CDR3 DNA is TGCAGTGCTAAAGACGGACTTAAGTACACCTTC. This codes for CSAKDGLKYTF.

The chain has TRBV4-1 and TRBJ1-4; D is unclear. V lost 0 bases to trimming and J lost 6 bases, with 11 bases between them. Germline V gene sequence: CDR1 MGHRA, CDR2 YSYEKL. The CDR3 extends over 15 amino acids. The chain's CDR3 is CASSQERVGYEKLFF. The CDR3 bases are TGCGCCAGCAGCCAAGAGCGGGTTGGGTATGAAAAACTGTTTTTT.

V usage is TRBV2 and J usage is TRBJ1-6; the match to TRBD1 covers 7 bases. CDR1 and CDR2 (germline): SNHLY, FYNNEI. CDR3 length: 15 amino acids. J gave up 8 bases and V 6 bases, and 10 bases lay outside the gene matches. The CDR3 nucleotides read TGTGCCAGCAGAGGCCCGCGGGACAGCCATTCACCCCTCCACTTT. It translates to CASRGPRDSHSPLHF.

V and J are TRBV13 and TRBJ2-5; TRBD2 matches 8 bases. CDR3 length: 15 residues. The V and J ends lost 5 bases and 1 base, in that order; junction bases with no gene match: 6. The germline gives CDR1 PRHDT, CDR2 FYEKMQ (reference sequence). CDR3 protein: CASSPRTSSQETQYF. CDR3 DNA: TGTGCCAGCAGCCCCCGGACTAGCAGCCAAGAGACCCAGTACTTC.

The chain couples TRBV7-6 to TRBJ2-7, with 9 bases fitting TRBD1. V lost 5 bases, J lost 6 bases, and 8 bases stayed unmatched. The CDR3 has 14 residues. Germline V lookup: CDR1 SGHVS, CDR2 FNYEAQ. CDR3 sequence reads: CASSIGTGNLEQYF. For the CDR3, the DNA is TGTGCCAGCAGCATCGGGACAGGGAATCTCGAGCAGTACTTC.

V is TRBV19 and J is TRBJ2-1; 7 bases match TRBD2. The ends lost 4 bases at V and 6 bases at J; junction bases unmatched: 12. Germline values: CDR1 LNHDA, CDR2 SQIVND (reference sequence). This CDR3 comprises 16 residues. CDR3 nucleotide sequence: TGTGCCAGTAGTACGCAAGCGGGAATGGGGATCAATGAGCAGTTCTTC. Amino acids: CASSTQAGMGINEQFF.

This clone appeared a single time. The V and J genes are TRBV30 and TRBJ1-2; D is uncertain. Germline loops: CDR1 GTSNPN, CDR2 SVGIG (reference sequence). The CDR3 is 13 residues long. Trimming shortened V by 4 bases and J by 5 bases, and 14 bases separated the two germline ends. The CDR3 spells CAWTPSWAYGYTF. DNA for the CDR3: TGTGCCTGGACCCCTTCGTGGGCTTATGGCTACACCTTC.

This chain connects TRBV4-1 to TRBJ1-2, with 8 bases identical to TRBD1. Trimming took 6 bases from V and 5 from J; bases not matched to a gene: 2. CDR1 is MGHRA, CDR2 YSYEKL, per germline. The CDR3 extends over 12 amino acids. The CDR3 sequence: CASSDRGYGYTF. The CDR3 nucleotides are TGCGCCAGCAGTGACAGGGGTTATGGCTACACCTTC.

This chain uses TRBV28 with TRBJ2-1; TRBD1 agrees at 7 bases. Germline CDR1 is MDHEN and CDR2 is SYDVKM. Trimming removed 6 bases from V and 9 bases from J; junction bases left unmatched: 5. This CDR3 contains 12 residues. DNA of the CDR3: TGTGCCAGCAGCCGAGGGGGCAGTGAGCAGTTCTTC. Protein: CASSRGGSEQFF.

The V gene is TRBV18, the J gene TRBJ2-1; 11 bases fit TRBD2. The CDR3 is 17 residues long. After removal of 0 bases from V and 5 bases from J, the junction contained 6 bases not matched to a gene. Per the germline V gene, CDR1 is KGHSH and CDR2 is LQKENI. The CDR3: CASSPPSSGGTDNEQFF. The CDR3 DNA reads TGTGCCAGCTCACCACCGTCTAGCGGGGGGACGGACAATGAGCAGTTCTTC.

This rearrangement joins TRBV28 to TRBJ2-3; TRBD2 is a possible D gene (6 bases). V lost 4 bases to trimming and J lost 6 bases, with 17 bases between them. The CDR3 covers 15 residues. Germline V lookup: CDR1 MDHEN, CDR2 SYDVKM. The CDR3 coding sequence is TGTGCCAGCAGTTCTCCCGGGGCGGGGATGGATACGCAGTATTTT. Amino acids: CASSSPGAGMDTQYF.

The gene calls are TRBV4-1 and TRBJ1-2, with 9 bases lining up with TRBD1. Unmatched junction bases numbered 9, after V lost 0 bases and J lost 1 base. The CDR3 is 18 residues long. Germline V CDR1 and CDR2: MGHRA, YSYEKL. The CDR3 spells CASSQEGIRDRDNYGYTF. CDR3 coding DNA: TGCGCCAGCAGCCAAGAAGGAATCCGGGACAGGGATAACTATGGCTACACCTTC.

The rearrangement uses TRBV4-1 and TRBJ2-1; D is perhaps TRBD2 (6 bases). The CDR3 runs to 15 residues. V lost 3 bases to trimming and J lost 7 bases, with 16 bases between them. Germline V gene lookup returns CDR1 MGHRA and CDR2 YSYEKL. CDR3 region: CASSHGRHRANEQFF. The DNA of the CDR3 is TGCGCCAGCAGCCATGGGAGGCACCGAGCAAATGAGCAGTTCTTC.

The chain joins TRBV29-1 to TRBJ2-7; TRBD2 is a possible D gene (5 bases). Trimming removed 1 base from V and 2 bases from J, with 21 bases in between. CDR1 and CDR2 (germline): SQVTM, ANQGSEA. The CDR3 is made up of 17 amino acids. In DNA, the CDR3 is TGCAGCGTTGAAGGGTGCGAGATTAACTATAGCGCCTACGAGCAGTACTTC. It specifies CSVEGCEINYSAYEQYF.

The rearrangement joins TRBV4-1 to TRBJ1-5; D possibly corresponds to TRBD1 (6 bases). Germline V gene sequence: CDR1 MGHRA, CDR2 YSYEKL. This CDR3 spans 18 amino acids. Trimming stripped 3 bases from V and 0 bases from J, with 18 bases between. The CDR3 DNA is TGCGCCAGCAGCCAGGTTCTATTGACAGGCTATAGCAATCAGCCCCAGCATTTT. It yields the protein CASSQVLLTGYSNQPQHF.

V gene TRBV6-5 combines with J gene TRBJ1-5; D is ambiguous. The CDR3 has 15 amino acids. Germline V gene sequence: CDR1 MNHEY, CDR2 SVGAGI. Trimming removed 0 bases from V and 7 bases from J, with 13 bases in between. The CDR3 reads CASSYSPGGRQPQHF. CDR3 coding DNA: TGTGCCAGCAGTTACTCGCCGGGAGGGCGCCAGCCCCAGCATTTT.

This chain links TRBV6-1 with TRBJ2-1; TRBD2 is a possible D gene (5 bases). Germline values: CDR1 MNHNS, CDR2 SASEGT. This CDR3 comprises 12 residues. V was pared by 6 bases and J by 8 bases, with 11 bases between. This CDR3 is CASSITRDEQFF. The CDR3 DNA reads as TGTGCCAGCAGCATAACTAGGGATGAGCAGTTCTTC.

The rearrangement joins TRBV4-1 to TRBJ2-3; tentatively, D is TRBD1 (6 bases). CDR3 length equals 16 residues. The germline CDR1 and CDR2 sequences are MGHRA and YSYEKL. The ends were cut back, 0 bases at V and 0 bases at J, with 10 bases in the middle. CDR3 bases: TGCGCCAGCAGCCAAGATCGGACAGTTAGCACAGATACGCAGTATTTT. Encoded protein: CASSQDRTVSTDTQYF.

In nucleotides, the CDR3 is TGTGCCTGGGGGAAAGGAGGGGAAGCTTTCTTT. As protein: CAWGKGGEAFF. The J gene is TRBJ1-1, the V gene TRBV30, with D unresolved. The CDR3 covers 11 residues. The germline gives CDR1 GTSNPN, CDR2 SVGIG (reference sequence). V gave up 5 bases and J gave up 8 bases, with 12 bases separating them.

This CDR3 reads CASSLETSVIYEQYF. CDR3 DNA: TGCGCCAGCAGCTTGGAGACTAGCGTCATTTACGAGCAGTACTTC. This chain joins TRBV5-1 and TRBJ2-7, with 8 bases that match TRBD2. Germline assignment: CDR1 SGHRS and CDR2 YFSETQ. The CDR3 runs 15 residues. The V gene end was trimmed by 0 bases and the J gene end by 4 bases; junction bases not matched to a gene: 6.

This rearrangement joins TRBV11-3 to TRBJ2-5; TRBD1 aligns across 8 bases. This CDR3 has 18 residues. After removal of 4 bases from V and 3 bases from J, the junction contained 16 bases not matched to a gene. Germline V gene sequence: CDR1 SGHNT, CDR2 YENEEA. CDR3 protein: CASSSPSPTTGDKETQYF. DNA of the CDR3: TGTGCCAGCAGCTCCCCCAGTCCTACGACAGGGGACAAAGAGACCCAGTACTTC.

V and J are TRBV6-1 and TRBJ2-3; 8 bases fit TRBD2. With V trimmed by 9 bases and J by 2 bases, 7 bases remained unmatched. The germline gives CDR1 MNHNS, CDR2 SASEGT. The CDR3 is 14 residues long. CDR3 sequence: CASYGRDSTDTQYF. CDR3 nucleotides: TGTGCCAGTTACGGGAGGGACTCCACAGATACGCAGTATTTT.